This TCR beta chain came from a study of blood T cells in healthy people across ages. Study-level points and caveats: The donors' CMV status was not determined, possibly confounding changes in expanded clonotypes. Comparison with aged donors showed that long-lived donors had more naive CD4+ cells and higher diversity. A roughly linear age-dependent decrease characterized TCR beta diversity per million T cells.

A second PCR of 7 to 11 cycles used a sample-barcoded 5' primer and a J-beta primer mix. A template-switch adaptor containing 12 random nucleotides labeled each cDNA molecule. A single record per CDR3 protein comes from TCRdb applying MiXCR to the 5' RACE reads. This table holds about 1.6 million distinct CDR3 sequences, about 32% found once. CDR1 is MDHEN and CDR2 is SYDVKM in the germline V gene. V was shortened by 10 bases and J by 10 bases, with 19 bases between the two germline ends. This CDR3 is built from 13 residues. Worth noting for this clonotype: Antigen: not known.

Specimen: blood. The genes are TRBV28 and TRBJ1-4; possible D gene TRBD1, 5 bases. The TCR sequence derives from a woman aged 25-40 years in good health. The CDR3 DNA reads TGTGCCACCACTTTGGGGGGGGACGCAAAACTGTTTTTT. Its translation is CATTLGGDAKLFF.